This T cell receptor (beta chain) was sequenced during a study of blood T cell repertoires in COVID-19 (TCRdb year 2020). Some background on the complete study: The collaborator samples originated in the United States, Italy and Spain and spanned the acute and convalescent phases of COVID-19. The prospective study material was composed of cDNA or gDNA derived from T cells, B-cell-depleted T cells, or PBMCs. Subjects who had been exposed to COVID-19, were actively infected with it, or had recovered from it provided the deeply sampled blood TCRbeta repertoires that made up the dataset. A freely available public database, intended as a resource for researchers studying the immune response to SARS-CoV-2, is where the repertoires were released. The samples were drawn from the first 160 participants of the ongoing ImmuneRACE study and from under 1,500 subjects provided by 6 global collaborators. Nearly every sample came with metadata listing a de-identified subject ID, COVID-19 status, age in years and sex. HLA class I and class II types, where available, came from metadata supplied by the sample provider rather than from assay-based typing. Points the paper makes about the study in general: The quantity of clinical and demographic metadata differed by source and by participant and was supplied without curation.

One collaborating source in Seattle enrolled patients while the patients were actively infected and followed the patients over time throughout the course of disease. Whole blood was collected in K2EDTA tubes by collaborating institutions according to the institutions' own protocols. For TCRbeta analysis, collaborators shipped samples as frozen whole blood, isolated PBMCs, or DNA extracted from either of those sample types. Trimming leaves V shorter by 5 bases and J shorter by 5 bases, with the junction holding 5 bases beyond the gene matches. The germline V gene (reference sequence) gives CDR1 as SEHNR and CDR2 as FQNEAQ. The CDR3, cysteine through phenylalanine, is 15 amino acids long. Only the CDR3 DNA is retained, 45 bases long and in frame from the first base. The immunoSEQ Assay, a bias-controlled multiplex PCR, was used to amplify TCRbeta CDR3 regions from genomic DNA. The original methods were these. The number of nucleated cells in each sample was estimated by amplification of reference gene primers within the assay. To quantify the absolute abundance of each unique TCRbeta CDR3 rearrangement, sequence reads were collapsed and filtered. Productive Simpson clonality was computed per sample as the square root of Simpson's diversity index over productive rearrangements. The clones in this table, taken by TCRdb from immuneACCESS, are in-frame only. Not every clone is retained; where verified, under half of the shortfall comes from an unresolved V gene, and the cause of the rest is unknown. V and J calls and clone size come straight from that table; D and trimming were deduced from the DNA. The sample table shows under 200,000 clones, and roughly 87% are seen once. Of the sample, 7.8% is held by the ten largest clones.

A word on this clone: The specificity of this receptor is unknown. Base qualities are not recorded, but no much larger clone differs from it by a single base.

The specimen was peripheral blood. The chain is made from TRBV7-9 and TRBJ1-4; 10 nucleotides in the junction match TRBD1. The TCR was taken from a woman aged 55-75 years with COVID-19, enrolled during active disease. The nucleotides are TGTGCCAGCAGCAGCGACAGGGGGCGAAATGAAAAACTGTTTTTT. This gives the protein CASSSDRGRNEKLFF.